Below, 31 T cell receptor beta chains from the same sample are listed, as sequenced in a study of T cell responses to AZD1222 COVID-19 vaccine. Sequencing used immunoSEQ multiplex PCR; TCRdb keeps in-frame clones, though not all of them. The sample consists of 120,000 or so clones, over 75% of them appearing once. The specimen was peripheral blood, collected on day 0 of AZD1222 vaccination. The receptors originated from an adult in good health.

The chain carries TRBV11-2 and TRBJ1-5; a weak D match, TRBD1 (6 bases). V lost 5 bases to trimming and J lost 6 bases, with 14 bases between them. CDR1 is SGHAT, CDR2 FQNNGV, per germline. The CDR3 covers 14 residues. The CDR3 spells CASSLDGGGQPQHF. The CDR3 DNA reads as TGTGCCAGCAGCCTGGACGGGGGCGGTCAGCCCCAGCATTTT.

The rearrangement joins TRBV5-4 to TRBJ2-7; 8 bases map to TRBD1. The junction had 9 bases not matched to a gene; V was cut back by 3 bases and J by 4 bases. CDR1 is SGHNT, CDR2 YYREEE, per germline (reference sequence). This CDR3 region has 15 residues. The CDR3 nucleotides are TGTGCCAGCAGCTCGACCGGGACAGGCGGTTACGAGCAGTACTTC. Translating gives CASSSTGTGGYEQYF.

This chain uses TRBV6-9 with TRBJ1-1, with D possibly TRBD1 on 6 matching bases. Germline CDR1 and CDR2: MNHGY and SVAAGI. Deletions cut 6 bases from V and 1 base from J, with 12 bases between. The CDR3 consists of 14 residues. CDR3 sequence reads: CASSHRDKNTEAFF. The CDR3 nucleotides read TGTGCCAGCAGCCACAGGGATAAGAACACTGAAGCTTTCTTT.

The CDR3 sequence: CASSAQGNTEAFF. For the CDR3, the DNA is TGCGCCAGCAGCGCCCAGGGGAACACTGAAGCTTTCTTT. This chain joins TRBV5-1 and TRBJ1-1; D possibly corresponds to TRBD1 (5 bases). This CDR3 comprises 13 residues. The V end lost 4 bases, the J end lost 1 base, and 8 bases lay between the germline ends. Per the germline V gene, CDR1 is SGHRS and CDR2 is YFSETQ.

CDR3 sequence: CASRRPGGSYQPQHF. The CDR3 coding sequence is TGTGCCAGCAGACGGCCGGGGGGCTCGTATCAGCCCCAGCATTTT. The chain uses TRBV28 and TRBJ1-5; maybe TRBD1 (6 bases). The CDR3 has 15 amino acids. Deletions cut 6 bases from V and 5 bases from J, with 17 bases between. Germline CDR1 MDHEN, CDR2 SYDVKM.

The rearrangement uses TRBV7-2 and TRBJ1-5; maybe TRBD1 (5 bases). The CDR3 is 15 amino acids. In germline, CDR1 is SGHTA, CDR2 FQGNSA. V shed 2 bases and J shed 11 bases, with 19 bases lying between them. The CDR3 here is CASSLTGEGISSQHF. CDR3 in DNA: TGTGCCAGCAGCTTAACGGGGGAAGGTATCAGCTCCCAGCATTTT.

In the case of this clone: Other DNA sequences in this sample translate to the same CDR3. This chain links TRBV5-1 with TRBJ2-1; D not resolved. Trimming took 2 bases from V and 6 from J, leaving 6 bases between them. Germline-derived CDR1 and CDR2 are SGHRS and YFSETQ. The CDR3 consists of 12 residues. CDR3 sequence: CASSLASNEQFF. CDR3 in DNA: TGCGCCAGCAGCTTAGCCTCCAATGAGCAGTTCTTC.

The rearrangement links TRBV29-1 to TRBJ1-1; D uncertain. The V gene's germline CDR1 is SQVTM and CDR2 ANQGSEA. This CDR3 comprises 11 residues. The germline V and J ends were trimmed by 7 bases and 4 bases, with 10 bases remaining between them. The CDR3 DNA reads as TGCAGCGCCACAGCCAGCACTGAAGCTTTCTTT. Translation: CSATASTEAFF.

The V gene is TRBV3-1 (or the pseudogene TRBV3-2), the J gene TRBJ1-2, with D possibly matching TRBD1 (5 bases). Trimming left V 1 base short and J 2 bases short, with 11 bases between. CDR1 is LGHDT, CDR2 YNNKEL, per germline (reference sequence). This CDR3 comprises 15 residues. The CDR3 region is CASSQAHRGNYGYTF. The CDR3 DNA reads TGTGCCAGCAGCCAAGCACACCGGGGCAACTATGGCTACACCTTC.

V and J are TRBV18 and TRBJ2-1, with 7 bases matching TRBD2. The CDR3 spans 15 residues. The trim removed 3 bases at V and 2 bases at J, leaving 4 bases unmatched. Germline CDR1 is KGHSH and CDR2 is LQKENI. The CDR3 spells CASSPSGTTYNEQFF. For the CDR3, the DNA is TGTGCCAGCTCACCCTCCGGGACTACCTACAATGAGCAGTTCTTC.

There are a few counts of this clone. This chain joins TRBV9 and TRBJ2-3; D call uncertain. The CDR3 sequence is 15 residues long. The germline V and J ends were trimmed by 3 bases and 5 bases, with 16 bases remaining between them. In germline, CDR1 is SGDLS, CDR2 YYNGEE. The CDR3 nucleotides are TGTGCCAGCAGCGCTTCGGAAAGGGTGAGAGATACGCAGTATTTT. Protein: CASSASERVRDTQYF.

The CDR3 DNA reads as TGTGCCAGTTGGAACTATGGCTACACCTTC. Its translation: CASWNYGYTF. This chain connects TRBV19 to TRBJ1-2, with no clear D. The V gene's germline CDR1 is LNHDA and CDR2 SQIVND (reference sequence). The CDR3 contains 10 residues. The V gene lost 8 bases and the J gene lost 2 bases, with 3 bases spanning the gap.

The chain uses TRBV19 and TRBJ2-1, with D perhaps TRBD1 (5 bases). The V and J ends lost 7 bases and 7 bases respectively, with 23 bases between them. The length of the CDR3 is 16 residues. Germline V gives CDR1 LNHDA, CDR2 SQIVND (reference sequence). The CDR3 sequence is CASNPTDYSTRNEQFF. The DNA for the CDR3 is TGTGCCAGTAACCCGACAGATTACTCGACGCGAAATGAGCAGTTCTTC.

Only a few counts were recorded for this clone. The chain joins TRBV7-9 to TRBJ2-1; TRBD2 agrees at 7 bases. The CDR3 consists of 14 residues. In germline, CDR1 is SEHNR, CDR2 FQNEAQ (reference sequence). Trimming took 5 bases from V and 3 from J; bases not matched to a gene: 4. CDR3 bases: TGTGCCAGCAGCAGACCGGGGGGCTACAATGAGCAGTTCTTC. Amino acids: CASSRPGGYNEQFF.

This rearrangement joins TRBV7-9 to TRBJ2-7; TRBD2 is a possible D gene (5 bases). This CDR3 has 13 residues. Trimming cost V 6 bases and J 5 bases, with 14 bases left between them. Per the germline V gene, CDR1 is SEHNR and CDR2 is FQNEAQ (reference sequence). The CDR3 DNA reads as TGTGCCAGCAGGTTTGCCGGGATCGACGAGCAGTACTTC. Its translation: CASRFAGIDEQYF. The full variable domain, rest sourced from reference TRBV7-9 and TRBJ2-7, is DTGVSQNPRHKITKRGQNVTFRCDPISEHNRLYWYRQTLGQGPEFLTYFQNEAQLEKSRLLSDRFSAERPKGSFSTLEIQRTEQGDSAMYLCASRFAGIDEQYFGPGTRLTVT.

This clone came up once. The chain links TRBV7-2 to TRBJ2-1; tentatively, D is TRBD1 (6 bases). This CDR3 is 15 amino acids long. Trimming removed 5 bases from V and 4 bases from J, with 15 bases in between. Germline V gene data show CDR1 as SGHTA and CDR2 as FQGNSA. The CDR3: CASSTLGTLYNEQFF. In DNA form, the CDR3 reads TGTGCCAGCAGCACCTTGGGGACACTTTACAATGAGCAGTTCTTC.

Comments on this clone: The same CDR3 also results from other DNA sequences found in this sample. This rearrangement joins TRBV12-3 or TRBV12-4 to TRBJ1-4; D unresolved. Trimming stripped 2 bases from V and 8 bases from J, with 9 bases between. CDR3 length equals 13 residues. The CDR3 nucleotides read TGTGCCAGCAGTTTAAGTGGGGTAGAAAAACTGTTTTTT. Its translation is CASSLSGVEKLFF.

This chain joins TRBV19 and TRBJ1-3; 7 positions match TRBD1. The junction had 11 bases not matched to a gene; V was cut back by 5 bases and J by 4 bases. The CDR3 extends over 16 amino acids. Germline CDR1 LNHDA, CDR2 SQIVND (reference sequence). CDR3 in amino acids: CASSGRGQPGGNTIYF. CDR3 sequence (DNA): TGTGCCAGTAGTGGACGGGGACAGCCAGGGGGAAACACCATATATTTT. Based on the CDR3 plus reference TRBV19 and TRBJ1-3, the full variable domain is DGGITQSPKYLFRKEGQNVTLSCEQNLNHDAMYWYRQDPGQGLRLIYYSQIVNDFQKGDIAEGYSVSREKKESFPLTVTSAQKNPTAFYLCASSGRGQPGGNTIYFGEGSWLTVV.

The chain couples TRBV21-1 to TRBJ2-3; the D segment call TRBD2 is taken from the table without a DNA check. TRBV21-1 is a pseudogene segment. This CDR3 has 18 amino acids. This CDR3 reads CASSKGGDPRPEEDTQYF. DNA of the CDR3: TGTGCCAGCAGTAAGGGAGGGGACCCACGTCCAGAGGAAGATACGCAGTATTTT.

The chain carries TRBV5-4 and TRBJ1-6, with D perhaps matching TRBD1 (5 bases). Germline V gene lookup returns CDR1 SGHNT and CDR2 YYREEE (reference sequence). The CDR3 covers 14 residues. Trimming took off 2 bases at V and 10 bases at J, with 13 bases between the two ends. CDR3 coding DNA: TGTGCCAGCAGCTTAAACCAGGGTGGATCACCCCTCCACTTT. Translation: CASSLNQGGSPLHF.

A single count supports this clone. V usage is TRBV5-6 and J usage is TRBJ2-7; 7 bases map to TRBD2. CDR1 is SGHDT, CDR2 YYEEEE, per germline. The CDR3 totals 15 residues. V lost 3 bases and J lost 5; bases outside the gene matches: 11. The CDR3 nucleotides read TGTGCCAGCAGCTCCGGCCCGGGCAGCGGGAACGAGCAGTACTTC. Its translation is CASSSGPGSGNEQYF.

This clone was seen a handful of times. The V and J genes are TRBV9 and TRBJ2-7; no clear D. Trimming stripped 4 bases from V and 5 bases from J, with 13 bases between. This CDR3 spans 13 amino acids. Per germline, CDR1 SGDLS and CDR2 YYNGEE. For the CDR3, the DNA is TGTGCCAGCAGCCAAGGCCCCTGGGACGAGCAGTACTTC. Residues: CASSQGPWDEQYF.

V gene TRBV15 combines with J gene TRBJ2-2; D gene uncertain. Germline CDR1 reads LNHNV; CDR2 reads YYDKDF (reference sequence). Trimming stripped 9 bases from V and 1 base from J, with 15 bases between. The CDR3 runs 15 residues. The CDR3 DNA reads TGTGCCACGCAGTGGGGTGACAAGAACACCGGGGAGCTGTTTTTT. The encoded protein is CATQWGDKNTGELFF.

The CDR3 here is CASSSRGNYEQYF. The DNA of the CDR3 is TGTGCCAGCAGCTCGCGGGGTAACTACGAGCAGTACTTC. The gene calls are TRBV7-8 and TRBJ2-7; D might be TRBD2 (6 bases). V lost 4 bases to trimming and J lost 3 bases, with 10 bases between them. The CDR3 has 13 amino acids. CDR1 is SGHVS and CDR2 is FQNEAQ in the germline V gene.

The rearrangement links TRBV7-8 to TRBJ1-3, with a tentative D call TRBD1 (6 bases). Trimming removed 5 bases at V and 1 base at J, with 12 bases between. Germline V lookup: CDR1 SGHVS, CDR2 FQNEAQ. The CDR3 runs 15 residues. The CDR3 loop reads CASSVTGRSGNTIYF. The CDR3, as DNA: TGTGCCAGCAGCGTTACAGGGCGGTCTGGAAACACCATATATTTT.

The chain carries TRBV19 and TRBJ1-2, with 7 positions matching TRBD1. The CDR3 is 15 amino acids. Germline CDR1 LNHDA, CDR2 SQIVND (reference sequence). Trimming cost V 4 bases and J 2 bases; bases outside gene matches: 7. The DNA of the CDR3 is TGTGCCAGTAGTAGTCGAGCGGGACAGAACTATGGCTACACCTTC. Translating it yields CASSSRAGQNYGYTF.

This clone was observed a few times. The CDR3 coding sequence is TGTGCCAGCAGAGCACAGGGGTTGAACACTGAAGCTTTCTTT. Translation gives CASRAQGLNTEAFF. The genes are TRBV6-5 and TRBJ1-1; 7 nucleotides agree with TRBD1. This CDR3 has 14 residues. The V and J ends lost 6 bases and 0 bases, in that order; junction bases with no gene match: 4. Germline lookup yields CDR1 MNHEY and CDR2 SVGAGI.

This CDR3 is CASSPPRGIGDGYTF. Written as DNA, the CDR3 is TGTGCCAGCTCGCCCCCTAGGGGGATAGGAGACGGCTACACCTTC. The rearrangement joins TRBV6-5 to TRBJ1-2; D might be TRBD1 (6 bases). With 8 bases removed from V and 8 bases from J, the gap between germline ends came to 24 bases. Germline V gene data show CDR1 as MNHEY and CDR2 as SVGAGI. The CDR3 runs 15 residues.

J is TRBJ1-1 and V is TRBV29-1, with 7 bases matching TRBD1. Germline lookup yields CDR1 SQVTM and CDR2 ANQGSEA. CDR3 length: 13 amino acids. The junction had 6 bases not matched to a gene; V was cut back by 4 bases and J by 4 bases. CDR3 in DNA: TGCAGCGTTGCCGAGGGGGCTGGCACTGAAGCTTTCTTT. Translating gives CSVAEGAGTEAFF.

This clone was detected only once. V gene TRBV19 combines with J gene TRBJ2-2; the D gene is possibly TRBD1 (6 bases). Per germline, CDR1 LNHDA and CDR2 SQIVND (reference sequence). Trimming removed 6 bases at V and 2 bases at J, with 19 bases between. This CDR3 comprises 17 residues. The chain's CDR3 is CASSPDHRATNTGELFF. As DNA, the CDR3 is TGTGCCAGTAGCCCTGACCACAGGGCCACCAACACCGGGGAGCTGTTTTTT.

V gene TRBV7-2 combines with J gene TRBJ2-5; weak D call: TRBD1 (6 bases). The CDR3 totals 13 residues. V lost 5 bases and J lost 11, with 18 bases in between. Germline V gene sequence: CDR1 SGHTA, CDR2 FQGNSA. The CDR3 DNA sequence: TGTGCCAGCAGCCCCCCAGGGGCTAGTTGGCAGTACTTC. Amino acids: CASSPPGASWQYF.